These 19 T cell receptor beta chains share one sample of origin, sequenced in a study of molecular identifiers for immune sequencing clone quantification. TCRdb itself ran the PCR reads through MiXCR, one entry per CDR3 protein. The sample records approximately 40,000 distinct CDR3 sequences, around a sixth being singletons. Sequences were obtained from naive CD8+ T cells from blood, with Jurkat cell RNA spiked in. Subset of the sample: FACS-sorted CD8+CD4-CCR7+CD45RA+ naive T cells. The receptor source for this set is a human donor in good health. Some libraries in this study had Jurkat cell RNA spiked in.

To note about this clonotype: A junction end diverges from the germline sequence, so it may reflect a read error. J is TRBJ1-4 and V is TRBV10-3, with D perhaps matching TRBD1 (6 bases). The CDR3 is 14 residues long. The germline V gene has CDR1 ENHRY and CDR2 SYGVKD. CDR3 region: CAISGTANNEELFF. The CDR3 DNA reads TGTGCCATCAGTGGGACAGCTAATAATGAAGAACTGTTTTTT.

About this clonotype itself: A clone one base away is much larger, so this may be a read error. J is TRBJ2-3 and V is TRBV24-1; no clear D gene. This CDR3 has 11 amino acids. Germline lookup yields CDR1 KGHDR and CDR2 SFDVKD. The V end was cut by 5 bases, the J end by 3 bases, with 2 bases between. The CDR3 spells CATSGTDTQYF. For the CDR3, the DNA is TGTGCCACCAGTGGGACAGATACGCAGTATTTT.

This clonotype has ten or more counts. The V gene is TRBV6-1, the J gene TRBJ1-1, with D uncertain. This CDR3 has 13 residues. Looked up from germline, CDR1 is MNHNS and CDR2 is SASEGT. V dropped 3 bases and J dropped 1 base, with 6 bases sitting between them. CDR3 amino acids: CASSEGRNTEAFF. DNA for the CDR3: TGTGCCAGCAGTGAGGGAAGGAACACTGAAGCTTTCTTT.

This clonotype was picked up many times. The V gene is TRBV6-2 or TRBV6-3, the J gene TRBJ2-7; the D gene is possibly TRBD2 (5 bases). From germline, CDR1 is MNHEY and CDR2 SVGEGT. The CDR3 spans 13 residues. The V and J ends lost 2 bases and 7 bases respectively, with 12 bases between them. CDR3 coding DNA: TGTGCCAGCAGTTACGGCTCCGGGGTGGAGCAGTACTTC. Translation gives CASSYGSGVEQYF.

As concerns this clonotype: Given a much more abundant clone one base away, this may be a read error. This chain connects TRBV14 to TRBJ2-1; D is unresolved. CDR1 and CDR2 (germline): SGHDN, FVKESK. This CDR3 contains 14 residues. The DNA of the CDR3 is TGTACCAGCAGCCGGGCCCTCTCCTACAATGAGCAGTTCTTC. It encodes CTSSRALSYNEQFF.

This clonotype was detected many times. The rearrangement links TRBV28 to TRBJ2-1; no clear D. CDR1 is MDHEN, CDR2 SYDVKM, per germline. V gave up 1 base and J gave up 8 bases, with 12 bases separating them. The CDR3 is made up of 14 amino acids. Here the CDR3 DNA reads TGTGCCAGCAGTTTATCTCGGAGCCACGATGAGCAGTTCTTC. Translation gives CASSLSRSHDEQFF.

The chain links TRBV27 to TRBJ2-3, with 7 bases lining up with TRBD1. This CDR3 region has 17 residues. V shed 0 bases and J 4 bases; nucleotides not matched to a gene: 10. Germline CDR1 reads MNHEY; CDR2 reads SMNVEV (reference sequence). In DNA form, the CDR3 reads TGTGCCAGCAGTTTATCGACAGGGACAACCGTGGCAGATACGCAGTATTTT. Encoded protein: CASSLSTGTTVADTQYF.

This clonotype was observed a handful of times. The chain uses TRBV4-2 and TRBJ2-7; D uncertain. Germline assignment: CDR1 LGHNA and CDR2 YNFKEQ. This CDR3 has 13 residues. Trimming took 1 base from V and 3 from J, leaving 7 bases between them. As DNA, the CDR3 is TGTGCCAGCAGCCAAGGACTGGACTACGAGCAGTACTTC. This gives the protein CASSQGLDYEQYF.

The rearrangement links TRBV5-1 to TRBJ2-1; 8 bases align to TRBD2. CDR1 and CDR2 (germline): SGHRS, YFSETQ. CDR3 size: 14 residues. J was trimmed by 7 bases and V by 5 bases; bases with no gene match: 8. The CDR3 here is CASSGLAAGNEQFF. The DNA for the CDR3 is TGCGCCAGCAGTGGACTAGCCGCCGGGAATGAGCAGTTCTTC. The full variable domain, rest sourced from reference TRBV5-1 and TRBJ2-1, is KAGVTQTPRYLIKTRGQQVTLSCSPISGHRSVSWYQQTPGQGLQFLFEYFSETQRNKGNFPGRFSGRQFSNSRSEMNVSTLELGDSALYLCASSGLAAGNEQFFGPGTRLTVL.

There are a few counts of this clonotype. The rearrangement links TRBV23-1 to TRBJ2-7; D tentatively fits TRBD1 or TRBD2 (6 bases each). TRBV23-1 is sorted into the ORF group, with uncertain function. CDR3 size: 14 residues. The V gene lost 0 bases and the J gene lost 6 bases, with 12 bases spanning the gap. The CDR3 region has the DNA TGCGCCAGCAGTCAATCGGAGGAGGGGGTCGAGCAGTACTTC. Translated: CASSQSEEGVEQYF.

In its sample, this clonotype is medium-sized. The chain is built from TRBV15 and TRBJ2-5, with 7 bases that match TRBD2. V gave up 0 bases and J gave up 5 bases; unmatched junction bases: 6. The CDR3 runs to 15 residues. CDR1 is LNHNV and CDR2 is YYDKDF in the germline V gene (reference sequence). The CDR3 bases are TGTGCCACCAGCAGAGATTTTCCTAGCGGTGAGACCCAGTACTTC. Translation: CATSRDFPSGETQYF.

In this sample, this clonotype turned up many times. The chain combines TRBV7-9 with TRBJ1-2; D not certain. The V and J ends lost 5 bases and 8 bases respectively, with 18 bases between them. Per germline, CDR1 SEHNR and CDR2 FQNEAQ (reference sequence). The CDR3 is 14 amino acids. The CDR3 DNA reads as TGTGCCAGCAGCCCCCCAATCTCAAAGAGAGGCTACACCTTC. Its translation: CASSPPISKRGYTF.

A remark on this clonotype: With a much larger clone just one base away, this may be a read error. The CDR3 sequence is CAVSEPGKNTGELFF. CDR3 sequence (DNA): TGTGCCGTCAGTGAGCCGGGGAAGAACACCGGGGAGCTGTTTTTT. The chain combines TRBV10-3 with TRBJ2-2; TRBD2 is a possible D gene (5 bases). The CDR3 length is 15 residues. Germline V gene data show CDR1 as ENHRY and CDR2 as SYGVKD.

With regard to this clonotype: Possible read error: a much larger clone is one base away. The chain joins TRBV7-8 to TRBJ2-7; maybe TRBD2 (6 bases). Deletions cut 5 bases from V and 3 bases from J, with 17 bases between. The CDR3 covers 15 residues. Germline CDR1 is SGHVS and CDR2 is FQNEAQ. The CDR3 DNA follows: TGTGCCAGCAGCGAAATAGCGGAAGGGTACTACGAGCAGTACTTC. It yields the protein CASSEIAEGYYEQYF. Together with reference TRBV7-8 and TRBJ2-7, the CDR3 gives the full variable domain: GAGVSQSPRYKVAKRGQDVALRCDPISGHVSLFWYQQALGQGPEFLTYFQNEAQLDKSGLPSDRFFAERPEGSVSTLKIQRTQQEDSAVYLCASSEIAEGYYEQYFGPGTRLTVT.

The sample holds many counts of this clonotype. The CDR3 sequence: CASKEGGTGELFF. DNA for the CDR3: TGCGCCAGCAAGGAGGGCGGCACCGGGGAGCTGTTTTTT. The chain links TRBV5-1 to TRBJ2-2; D may be TRBD2 (6 bases). The V gene's germline CDR1 is SGHRS and CDR2 YFSETQ. The CDR3 has 13 residues. Trimming left V 6 bases short and J 4 bases short, with 10 bases between. Combining the CDR3 with reference TRBV5-1 and TRBJ2-2 gives the whole variable domain KAGVTQTPRYLIKTRGQQVTLSCSPISGHRSVSWYQQTPGQGLQFLFEYFSETQRNKGNFPGRFSGRQFSNSRSEMNVSTLELGDSALYLCASKEGGTGELFFGEGSRLTVL.

This clonotype was counted between two and nine times. The CDR3 reads CATSREGAGKTQYF. The CDR3 region has the DNA TGTGCCACCAGCAGAGAAGGGGCGGGAAAGACCCAGTACTTC. The chain has TRBV15 and TRBJ2-5, with D perhaps TRBD2 (6 bases). Trimming pared 0 bases from V and 6 bases from J, leaving 11 bases between. The CDR3 is made up of 14 amino acids. Germline CDR1 reads LNHNV; CDR2 reads YYDKDF (reference sequence).

This clonotype was counted many times. This chain uses TRBV11-2 with TRBJ2-7; TRBD2 aligns across 10 bases. The CDR3 runs 16 residues. Trimming took 1 base from V and 9 from J; bases not matched to a gene: 12. Germline assignment: CDR1 SGHAT and CDR2 FQNNGV. This CDR3 reads CASSLGSGLAVLRQYF. CDR3 coding DNA: TGTGCCAGCAGCTTAGGATCTGGACTAGCGGTACTAAGGCAGTACTTC.

This clonotype has at least ten counts. At one end the junction does not follow the germline gene, possibly because of a read error. The chain combines TRBV20-1 with TRBJ2-7; 9 nucleotides line up with TRBD2. This CDR3 has 15 residues. CDR1 is DFQATT, CDR2 SNEGSKA, per germline (reference sequence). CDR3 DNA sequence: TGCAGTGCTAGAGATCGTTCTAGCGGGGCCTACAAGCAGTACTTC. Translated: CSARDRSSGAYKQYF.

A word on this clonotype: With a much larger clone just one base away, this may be a read error. This is likely a read error, given that the CDR3 carries no conserved phenylalanine or tryptophan at its end. The chain combines TRBV28 with TRBJ1-1, with D perhaps TRBD1 (6 bases). Germline assignment: CDR1 MDHEN and CDR2 SYDVKM. V gave up 4 bases and J gave up 1 base, with 10 bases separating them. The CDR3 loop spans 14 amino acids. CDR3 DNA: TGTGCCAGCAGTTCACAGGGACAGAACACTGAAGCTTTCTCT. Its protein product is CASSSQGQNTEAFS.